Presented here are 9 T cell receptor beta chains from one specimen sequenced in a study of OX40 agonist ivuxolimab in advanced cancers. Sequencing used immunoSEQ multiplex PCR; TCRdb keeps in-frame clones, though not all of them. The sample has 95,000 to 150,000 clones; 80% to 90% are singletons. The specimen was CD4+ or CD8+ T cells sorted from blood, collected in a trial of the OX40 agonist ivuxolimab. The receptors here all came from an adult with an advanced solid tumor such as melanoma, head and neck, liver or kidney cancer.

J is TRBJ1-1 and V is TRBV5-4, with D tentatively TRBD1 (5 bases). Trimming stripped 0 bases from V and 0 bases from J, with 9 bases between. The CDR3 extends over 15 amino acids. The germline CDR1 and CDR2 sequences are SGHNT and YYREEE (reference sequence). CDR3 protein: CASSLGVRVNTEAFF. In DNA, the CDR3 is TGTGCCAGCAGCTTGGGGGTCAGGGTGAACACTGAAGCTTTCTTT.

The rearrangement uses TRBV19 and TRBJ2-5, with 8 bases matching TRBD1. Germline V lookup: CDR1 LNHDA, CDR2 SQIVND (reference sequence). The CDR3 sequence is 13 residues long. V was pared by 10 bases and J by 5 bases, with 9 bases of the junction left unmatched. CDR3 DNA: TGTGCCACCCCCCCAGGGGGCCTGGAGACCCAGTACTTC. Its protein is CATPPGGLETQYF.

The chain couples TRBV10-3 to TRBJ1-5; D gene ambiguous. The CDR3 has 13 amino acids. The germline gives CDR1 ENHRY, CDR2 SYGVKD. Trimming cost V 6 bases and J 4 bases, with 10 bases left between them. The CDR3 nucleotides read TGTGCCATCAGGCCTGACCGGAATCAGCCCCAGCATTTT. It encodes CAIRPDRNQPQHF.

This clone was found once. The chain recombines TRBV30 with TRBJ1-2; D perhaps matches TRBD1 (6 bases). Trimming cost V 2 bases and J 5 bases, with 9 bases left between them. The length of the CDR3 is 12 residues. The germline CDR1 and CDR2 sequences are GTSNPN and SVGIG (reference sequence). CDR3 amino acids: CAWSQGQYGYTF. In DNA form, the CDR3 reads TGTGCCTGGAGTCAGGGACAATATGGCTACACCTTC. The complete variable domain, with remaining parts taken from reference TRBV30 and TRBJ1-2, reads SQTIHQWPATLVQPVGSPLSLECTVEGTSNPNLYWYRQAAGRGLQLLFYSVGIGQISSEVPQNLSASRPQDRQFILSSKKLLLSDSGFYLCAWSQGQYGYTFGSGTRLTVV.

The genes are TRBV6-5 and TRBJ1-5; D ambiguous. V was pared by 6 bases and J by 9 bases, with 9 bases between. Per the germline V gene, CDR1 is MNHEY and CDR2 is SVGAGI. This CDR3 is 11 amino acids long. In nucleotides, the CDR3 is TGTGCCAGCAGGTCATTCTGGCCCCAGCATTTT. This translates into CASRSFWPQHF.

On this clone itself: The same CDR3 arises from other DNA sequences in this sample as well. This rearrangement joins TRBV5-4 to TRBJ2-1, with 8 bases fitting TRBD1. The CDR3 length is 15 residues. CDR1 and CDR2 (germline): SGHNT, YYREEE (reference sequence). V trimming: 0 bases; J trimming: 4 bases; junction bases outside the gene matches: 3. The CDR3 sequence is CASSLGGQGYNEQFF. CDR3 in DNA: TGTGCCAGCAGCTTGGGCGGACAGGGATACAATGAGCAGTTCTTC.

The gene calls are TRBV18 and TRBJ2-7; no clear D gene. Germline V gene sequence: CDR1 KGHSH, CDR2 LQKENI. This CDR3 contains 15 residues. Deletions cut 0 bases from V and 3 bases from J, with 12 bases between. The CDR3 sequence is CASSPPGSLNYEQYF. DNA for the CDR3: TGTGCCAGCTCACCACCGGGCAGCCTTAACTACGAGCAGTACTTC.

The CDR3 nucleotides are TGTGCCTGGAGTGTAAGGGTCGGTCGAGCTTTCTTT. It yields the protein CAWSVRVGRAFF. The gene calls are TRBV30 and TRBJ1-1; no definite D call. In germline, CDR1 is GTSNPN, CDR2 SVGIG (reference sequence). The V end was cut by 0 bases, the J end by 10 bases, with 12 bases between. The CDR3 runs to 12 residues.

The gene calls are TRBV6-5 and TRBJ2-1; D is unresolved. This CDR3 is built from 16 residues. V lost 4 bases to trimming and J lost 5 bases, with 18 bases between them. Germline loops: CDR1 MNHEY, CDR2 SVGAGI. Here the CDR3 reads CASSSLTVLHHNEQFF. CDR3 sequence (DNA): TGTGCCAGCAGTTCCCTAACAGTCCTTCACCACAATGAGCAGTTCTTC.